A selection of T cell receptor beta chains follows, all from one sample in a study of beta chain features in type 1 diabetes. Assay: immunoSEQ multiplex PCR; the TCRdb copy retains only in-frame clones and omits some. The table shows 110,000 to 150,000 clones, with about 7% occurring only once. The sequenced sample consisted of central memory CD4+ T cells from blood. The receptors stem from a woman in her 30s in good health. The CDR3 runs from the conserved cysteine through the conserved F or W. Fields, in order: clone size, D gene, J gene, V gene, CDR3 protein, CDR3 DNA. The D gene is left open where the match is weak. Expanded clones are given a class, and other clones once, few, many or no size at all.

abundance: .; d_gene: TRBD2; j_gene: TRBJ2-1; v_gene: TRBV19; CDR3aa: CASRRLAGGGNEQFF; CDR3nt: TGTGCCAGTAGGCGACTAGCGGGAGGGGGAAATGAGCAGTTCTTC
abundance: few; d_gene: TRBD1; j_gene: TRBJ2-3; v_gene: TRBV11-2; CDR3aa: CASSAGTGLGTDTQYF; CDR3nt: TGTGCCAGCAGCGCCGGGACAGGATTAGGCACAGATACGCAGTATTTT
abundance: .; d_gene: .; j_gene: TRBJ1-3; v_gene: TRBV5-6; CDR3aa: CASSLVGGGSSGNTIYF; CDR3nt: TGTGCCAGCAGCTTGGTAGGCGGCGGGTCCTCTGGAAACACCATATATTTT
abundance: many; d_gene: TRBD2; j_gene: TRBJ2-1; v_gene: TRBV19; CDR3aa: CARLTSGSNEQFF; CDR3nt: TGTGCCAGGCTCACTAGCGGGAGCAATGAGCAGTTCTTC
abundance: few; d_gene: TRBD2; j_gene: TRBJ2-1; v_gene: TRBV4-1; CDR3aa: CASSQGLAGEDGRRGEQFF; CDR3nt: TGCGCCAGCAGCCAAGGACTAGCGGGAGAGGATGGGCGACGTGGTGAGCAGTTCTTC
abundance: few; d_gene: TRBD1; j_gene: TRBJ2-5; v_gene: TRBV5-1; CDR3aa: CASSTNRGETQYF; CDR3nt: TGCGCCAGCAGCACCAACAGGGGAGAGACCCAGTACTTC
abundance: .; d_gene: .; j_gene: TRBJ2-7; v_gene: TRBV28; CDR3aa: CASSLEGDPYEQYF; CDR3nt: TGTGCCAGCAGTTTAGAGGGAGATCCCTACGAGCAGTACTTC
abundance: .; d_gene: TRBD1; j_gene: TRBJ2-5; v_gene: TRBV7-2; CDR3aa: CASTPDRARETQYF; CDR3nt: TGTGCCAGCACCCCGGACAGGGCGAGGGAGACCCAGTACTTC
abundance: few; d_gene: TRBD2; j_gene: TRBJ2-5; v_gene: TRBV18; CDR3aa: CASSFGGAGGQETQYF; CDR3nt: TGTGCCAGCTCATTTGGCGGTGCGGGGGGCCAAGAGACCCAGTACTTC
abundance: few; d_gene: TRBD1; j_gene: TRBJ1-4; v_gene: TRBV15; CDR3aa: CATSRGQGATNEKLFF; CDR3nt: TGTGCCACCAGCAGAGGACAGGGCGCCACTAATGAAAAACTGTTTTTT
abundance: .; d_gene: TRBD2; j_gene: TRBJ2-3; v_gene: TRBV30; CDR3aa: CAWRGPSGSTDTQYF; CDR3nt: TGTGCCTGGAGGGGGCCTAGCGGGAGCACAGATACGCAGTATTTT
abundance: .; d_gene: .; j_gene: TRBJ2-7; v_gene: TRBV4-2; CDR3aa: CASSQASGIVNEQYF; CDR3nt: TGTGCCAGCAGCCAAGCCTCAGGGATAGTCAACGAGCAGTACTTC
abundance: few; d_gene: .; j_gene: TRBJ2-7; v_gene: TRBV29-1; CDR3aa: CSVTGDRYEQYF; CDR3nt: TGCAGCGTAACAGGAGATCGGTACGAGCAGTACTTC
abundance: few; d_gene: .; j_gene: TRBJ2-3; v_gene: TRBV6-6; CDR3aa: CASSPQATQYF; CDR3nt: TGTGCCAGCAGCCCACAGGCTACGCAGTATTTT
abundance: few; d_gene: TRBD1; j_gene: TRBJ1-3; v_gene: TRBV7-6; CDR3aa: CASSSDRIYSGNTIYF; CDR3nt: TGTGCCAGCAGCTCGGACAGGATATACTCTGGAAACACCATATATTTT
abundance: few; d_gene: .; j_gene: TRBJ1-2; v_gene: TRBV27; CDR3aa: CASRQRANYGYTF; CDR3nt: TGTGCCAGCAGGCAAAGAGCTAACTATGGCTACACCTTC
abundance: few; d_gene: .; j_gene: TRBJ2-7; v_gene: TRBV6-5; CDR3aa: CASSYAGSPPYEQYF; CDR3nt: TGTGCCAGCAGTTACGCGGGCAGTCCCCCCTACGAGCAGTACTTC
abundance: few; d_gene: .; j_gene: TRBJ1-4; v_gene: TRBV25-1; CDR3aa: CASRYTGDASTNEKLFF; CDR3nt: TGTGCCAGCAGATACACAGGAGACGCTTCAACTAATGAAAAACTGTTTTTT
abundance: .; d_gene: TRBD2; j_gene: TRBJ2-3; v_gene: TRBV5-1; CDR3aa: CASFRTSGSRVTDTQYF; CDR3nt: TGCGCCAGCTTCCGGACTAGCGGGAGTAGGGTTACAGATACGCAGTATTTT
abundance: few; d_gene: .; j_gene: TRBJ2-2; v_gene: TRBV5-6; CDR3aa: CASSPGEANTGELFF; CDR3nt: TGTGCCAGCAGTCCGGGTGAGGCGAACACCGGGGAGCTGTTTTTT
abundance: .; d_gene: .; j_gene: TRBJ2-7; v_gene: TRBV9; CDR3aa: CASSGQGFNEQYF; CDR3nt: TGTGCCAGCAGCGGTCAGGGGTTCAACGAGCAGTACTTC
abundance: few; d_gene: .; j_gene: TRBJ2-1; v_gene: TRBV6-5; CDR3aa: CASSRDYLQFF; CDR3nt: TGTGCCAGCAGTCGTGACTATTTACAGTTCTTC
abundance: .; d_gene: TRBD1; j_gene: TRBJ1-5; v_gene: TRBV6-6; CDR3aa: CAGGTGIGNQPQHF; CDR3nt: TGTGCCGGGGGGACAGGGATCGGCAATCAGCCCCAGCATTTT
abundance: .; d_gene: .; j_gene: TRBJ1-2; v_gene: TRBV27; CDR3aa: CASSFGGGRDYGYTF; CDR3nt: TGTGCCAGCAGTTTCGGCGGGGGGCGAGACTATGGCTACACCTTC
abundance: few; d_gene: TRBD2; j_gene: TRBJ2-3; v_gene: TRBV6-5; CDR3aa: CASSTGLAGIDTQYF; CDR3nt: TGTGCCAGCAGCACCGGACTAGCGGGAATAGATACGCAGTATTTT
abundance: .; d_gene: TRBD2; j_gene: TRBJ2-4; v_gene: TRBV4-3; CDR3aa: CASSQGAGGPGNIQYF; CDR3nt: TGCGCCAGCAGCCAGGGGGCGGGAGGGCCAGGAAACATTCAGTACTTC
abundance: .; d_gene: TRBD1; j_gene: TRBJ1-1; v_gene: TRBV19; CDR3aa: CASRIRDRASNTEAFF; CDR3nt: TGTGCCAGTAGAATCCGGGACAGGGCCTCTAACACTGAAGCTTTCTTT
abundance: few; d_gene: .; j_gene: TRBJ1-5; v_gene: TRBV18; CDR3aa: CASSPLPGAGNQPQHF; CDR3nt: TGTGCCAGCTCACCCCTTCCAGGGGCAGGCAATCAGCCCCAGCATTTT
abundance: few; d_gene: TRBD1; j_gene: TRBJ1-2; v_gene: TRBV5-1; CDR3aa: CASSDTGGSYGYTF; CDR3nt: TGCGCCAGCAGCGATACAGGGGGAAGCTATGGCTACACCTTC
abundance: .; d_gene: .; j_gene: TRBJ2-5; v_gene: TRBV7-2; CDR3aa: CASSLVSEETQYF; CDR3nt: TGTGCCAGCAGCTTAGTAAGCGAAGAGACCCAGTACTTC
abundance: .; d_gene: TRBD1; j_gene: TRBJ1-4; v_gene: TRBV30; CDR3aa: CAWSGGQGSEKLFF; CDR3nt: TGTGCCTGGAGTGGGGGACAGGGGAGTGAAAAACTGTTTTTT
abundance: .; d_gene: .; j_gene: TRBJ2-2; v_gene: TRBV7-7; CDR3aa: CASSPRVNTGELFF; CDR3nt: TGTGCTAGCAGTCCGCGGGTGAACACCGGGGAGCTGTTTTTT
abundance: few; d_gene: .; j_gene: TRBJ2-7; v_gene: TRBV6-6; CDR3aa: CASTRNYEQYF; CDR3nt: TGTGCCAGCACGAGGAATTACGAGCAGTACTTC
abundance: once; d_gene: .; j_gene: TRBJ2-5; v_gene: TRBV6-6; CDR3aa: CASSLATGREETQYF; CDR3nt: TGTGCCAGCAGTCTAGCAACAGGGCGCGAAGAGACCCAGTACTTC
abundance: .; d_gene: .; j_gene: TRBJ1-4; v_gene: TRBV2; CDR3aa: CASSFLQGTDEKLFF; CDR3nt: TGTGCCAGCAGTTTCCTACAGGGTACCGATGAAAAACTGTTTTTT
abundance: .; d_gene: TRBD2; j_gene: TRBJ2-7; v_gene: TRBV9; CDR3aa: CASSPRVAGGSYEQYF; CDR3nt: TGTGCCAGCAGCCCTCGAGTGGCGGGAGGTTCCTACGAGCAGTACTTC
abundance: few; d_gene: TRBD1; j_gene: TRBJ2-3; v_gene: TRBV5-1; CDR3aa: CASSLVGTENTDTQYF; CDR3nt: TGCGCCAGCAGCTTGGTAGGGACAGAAAACACAGATACGCAGTATTTT
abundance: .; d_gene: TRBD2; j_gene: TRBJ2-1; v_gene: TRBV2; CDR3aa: CASKRWREANNEQFF; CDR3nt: TGTGCCAGCAAACGATGGCGGGAGGCTAACAATGAGCAGTTCTTC
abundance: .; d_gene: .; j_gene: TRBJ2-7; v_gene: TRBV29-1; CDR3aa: CSVAGQVGGQYF; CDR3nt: TGCAGCGTTGCAGGACAGGTCGGGGGGCAGTACTTC
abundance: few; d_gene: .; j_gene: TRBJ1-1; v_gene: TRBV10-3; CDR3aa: CAISERGTEAFF; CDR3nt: TGTGCCATCAGTGAAAGGGGCACTGAAGCTTTCTTT
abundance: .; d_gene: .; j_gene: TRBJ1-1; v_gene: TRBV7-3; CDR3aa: CASSFSRATEAFF; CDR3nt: TGTGCCAGCAGCTTTAGCAGGGCCACTGAAGCTTTCTTT
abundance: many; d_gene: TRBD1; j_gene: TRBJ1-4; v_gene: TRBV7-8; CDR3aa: CASSRDRGTDEKLFF; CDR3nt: TGTGCCAGCAGCCGCGACAGGGGTACGGATGAAAAACTGTTTTTT
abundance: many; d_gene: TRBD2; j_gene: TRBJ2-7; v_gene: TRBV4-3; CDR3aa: CASSSGLSGRGLTYEQYF; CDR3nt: TGCGCCAGCAGCTCGGGACTGAGCGGGAGGGGTTTAACCTACGAGCAGTACTTC
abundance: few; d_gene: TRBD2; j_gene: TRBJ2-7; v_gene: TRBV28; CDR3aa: CYSGTSGSFEQYF; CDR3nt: TGTTATTCCGGGACTAGCGGGAGTTTCGAGCAGTACTTC
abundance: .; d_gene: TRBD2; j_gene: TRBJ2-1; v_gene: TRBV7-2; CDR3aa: CASSLSLAGGGEQFF; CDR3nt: TGTGCCAGCAGCTTATCACTAGCGGGAGGGGGGGAGCAGTTCTTC
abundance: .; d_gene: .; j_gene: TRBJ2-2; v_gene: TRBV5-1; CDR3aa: CASSLGAGGLNTGELFF; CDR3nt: TGCGCCAGCAGCTTGGGGGCAGGGGGACTGAACACCGGGGAGCTGTTTTTT
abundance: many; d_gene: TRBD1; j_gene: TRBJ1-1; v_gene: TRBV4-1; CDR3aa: CASSHGQGADTEAFF; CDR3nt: TGCGCCAGCAGCCATGGACAGGGGGCAGACACTGAAGCTTTCTTT
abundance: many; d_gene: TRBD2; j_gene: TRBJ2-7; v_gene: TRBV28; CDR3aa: CASPPRLAEVDEQYF; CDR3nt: TGTGCCAGCCCACCTCGACTAGCGGAGGTGGACGAGCAGTACTTC
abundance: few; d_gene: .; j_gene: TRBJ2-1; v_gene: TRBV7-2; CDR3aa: CASREQGWRKPEQFF; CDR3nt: TGTGCCAGCAGGGAACAGGGCTGGCGTAAGCCTGAGCAGTTCTTC